What follows are 6 T cell receptor beta chains derived from one specimen sequenced in a study of CD8 T cells in Susac syndrome (dated by TCRdb to between 2018 and 2020). Library preparation employed the immunoSEQ multiplex PCR assay. RNA was extracted with the RNeasy kit and about 0.5 to 1 ug was reverse transcribed using random hexamers. The raw public reads went through TCRdb reprocessing: fastp at Q25, MiXCR clone calling, in-frame beta chains kept. Entries are consolidated by CDR3 protein sequence, retaining the most common genes and DNA. This sample gives 150,000 or so distinct CDR3 sequences in total; 90% to 95% of them show up just once. The biggest ten clones account for approximately 0.15% of the sample. The sample taken for sequencing was CD4+ T cells from PBMCs. These receptors came from a human donor with Susac syndrome.

The genes are TRBV5-1 and TRBJ1-2; D is unclear. The V end was cut by 1 base, the J end by 3 bases, with 7 bases between. Germline CDR1 reads SGHRS; CDR2 reads YFSETQ. The CDR3 length is 13 residues. CDR3 in DNA: TGCGCCAGCAGCTTGACAGTCTACTATGGCTACACCTTC. Encoded protein: CASSLTVYYGYTF.

The chain links TRBV9 to TRBJ2-1, with 7 bases lining up with TRBD1. CDR1 SGDLS and CDR2 YYNGEE come from the germline V gene. Germline trimming cut 4 bases from V and 6 bases from J; bases unmatched to any gene: 7. CDR3 size: 14 residues. CDR3: CASSLRDRFNEQFF. CDR3 in DNA: TGTGCCAGCAGCCTCCGGGACAGATTCAATGAGCAGTTCTTC.

The V call is TRBV29-1, the J call TRBJ2-3; 11 bases line up with TRBD2. The germline V gene has CDR1 SQVTM and CDR2 ANQGSEA. The CDR3 consists of 14 residues. After removal of 6 bases from V and 3 bases from J, the junction contained 5 bases not matched to a gene. CDR3 bases: TGCAGCGTAACACTAGCGGGGGCTACAGATACGCAGTATTTT. This sequence encodes CSVTLAGATDTQYF.

The chain combines TRBV2 with TRBJ1-5; D unclear. This CDR3 has 18 amino acids. The germline V gene encodes CDR1 SNHLY and CDR2 FYNNEI. The V gene lost 5 bases and the J gene lost 2 bases, with 22 bases spanning the gap. CDR3 sequence: CASSPQSTGRKGNQPQHF. The CDR3 DNA reads TGTGCCAGCAGTCCCCAGTCGACGGGTCGAAAAGGCAATCAGCCCCAGCATTTT.

J is TRBJ2-5 and V is TRBV20-1; a possible D gene is TRBD2 (6 bases). CDR1 DFQATT and CDR2 SNEGSKA come from the germline V gene (reference sequence). V was cut by 6 bases and J by 4 bases, with 18 bases left in between. The length of the CDR3 is 14 residues. The CDR3 DNA is TGCAGTGCAACTGGGGGGATTTTAGCAGAGACCCAGTACTTC. It encodes CSATGGILAETQYF.

This clonotype was seen only once. The CDR3 loop reads CASSWGPRETQYF. The CDR3 nucleotides read TGTGCCAGCAGCTGGGGACCCCGGGAGACCCAGTACTTC. This chain joins TRBV5-6 and TRBJ2-5; the D call may be TRBD1 or TRBD2 (5 bases each). V gave up 3 bases and J gave up 5 bases, with 11 bases separating them. CDR1 is SGHDT, CDR2 YYEEEE, per germline. The CDR3 is made up of 13 amino acids.